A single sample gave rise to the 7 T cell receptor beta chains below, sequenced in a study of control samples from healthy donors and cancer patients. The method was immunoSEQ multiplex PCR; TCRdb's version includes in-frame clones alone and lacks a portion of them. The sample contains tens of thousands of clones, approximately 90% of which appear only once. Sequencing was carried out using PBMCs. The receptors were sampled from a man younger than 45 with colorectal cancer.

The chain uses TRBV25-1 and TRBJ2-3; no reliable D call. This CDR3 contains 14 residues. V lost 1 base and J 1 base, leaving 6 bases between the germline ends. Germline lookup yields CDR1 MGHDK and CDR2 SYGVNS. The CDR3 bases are TGTGCCAGCAGTGAATTTCTCGGCACAGATACGCAGTATTTT. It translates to CASSEFLGTDTQYF.

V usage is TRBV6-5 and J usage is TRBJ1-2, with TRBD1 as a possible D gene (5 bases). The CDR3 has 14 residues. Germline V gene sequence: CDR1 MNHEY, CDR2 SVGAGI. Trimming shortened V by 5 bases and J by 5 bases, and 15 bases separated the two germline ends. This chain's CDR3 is CASSPSGLIYGYTF. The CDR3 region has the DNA TGTGCCAGCAGTCCCTCGGGACTGATATATGGCTACACCTTC.

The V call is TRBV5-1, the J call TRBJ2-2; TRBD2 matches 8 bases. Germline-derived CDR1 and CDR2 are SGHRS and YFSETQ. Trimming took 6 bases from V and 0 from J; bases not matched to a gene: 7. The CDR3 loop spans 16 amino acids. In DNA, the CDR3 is TGCGCCAGCACGGTGTTAGCGGGGACGAACACCGGGGAGCTGTTTTTT. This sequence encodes CASTVLAGTNTGELFF.

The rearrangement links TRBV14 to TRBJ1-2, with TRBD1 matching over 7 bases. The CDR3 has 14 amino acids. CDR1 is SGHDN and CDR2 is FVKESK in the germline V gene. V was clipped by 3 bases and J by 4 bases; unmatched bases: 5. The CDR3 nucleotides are TGTGCCAGCAGCCAGACAGGGCGGACCTATGGCTACACCTTC. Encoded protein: CASSQTGRTYGYTF.

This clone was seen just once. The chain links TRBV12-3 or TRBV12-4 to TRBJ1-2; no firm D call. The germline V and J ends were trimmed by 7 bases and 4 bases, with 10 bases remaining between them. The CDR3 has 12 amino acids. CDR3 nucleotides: TGTGCCAGCACCCACGACCCCTATGGCTACACCTTC. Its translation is CASTHDPYGYTF.

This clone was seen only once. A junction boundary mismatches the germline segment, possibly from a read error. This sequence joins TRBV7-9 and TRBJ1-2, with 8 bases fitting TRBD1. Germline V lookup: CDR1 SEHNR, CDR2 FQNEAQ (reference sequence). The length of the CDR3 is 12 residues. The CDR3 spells CASSLGIQGATF. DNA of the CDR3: TGTGCCAGCAGCTTAGGCATCCAGGGGGCGACATTC. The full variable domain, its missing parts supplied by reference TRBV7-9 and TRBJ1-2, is DTGVSQNPRHKITKRGQNVTFRCDPISEHNRLYWYRQTLGQGPEFLTYFQNEAQLEKSRLLSDRFSAERPKGSFSTLEIQRTEQGDSAMYLCASSLGIQGATFGSGTRLTVV.

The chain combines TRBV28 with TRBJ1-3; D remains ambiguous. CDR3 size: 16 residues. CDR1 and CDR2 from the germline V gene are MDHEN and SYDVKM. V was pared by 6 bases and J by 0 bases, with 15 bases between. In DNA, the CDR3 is TGTGCCAGCAGACCTACCGGCAGGAGCTCTGGAAACACCATATATTTT. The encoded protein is CASRPTGRSSGNTIYF.